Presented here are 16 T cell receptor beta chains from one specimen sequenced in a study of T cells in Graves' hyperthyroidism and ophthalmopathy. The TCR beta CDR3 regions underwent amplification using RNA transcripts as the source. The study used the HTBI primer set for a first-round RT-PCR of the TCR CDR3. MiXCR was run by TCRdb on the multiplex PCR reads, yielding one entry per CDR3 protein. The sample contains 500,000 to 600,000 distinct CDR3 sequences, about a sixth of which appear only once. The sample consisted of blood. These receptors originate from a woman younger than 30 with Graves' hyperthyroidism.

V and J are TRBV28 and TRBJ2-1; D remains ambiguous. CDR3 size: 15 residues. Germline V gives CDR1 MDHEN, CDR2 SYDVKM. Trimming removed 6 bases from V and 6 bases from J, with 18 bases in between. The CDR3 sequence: CASSPGWARSNEQFF. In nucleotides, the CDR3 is TGTGCCAGCAGCCCCGGCTGGGCGCGATCCAATGAGCAGTTCTTC. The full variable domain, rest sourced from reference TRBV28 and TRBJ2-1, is DVKVTQSSRYLVKRTGEKVFLECVQDMDHENMFWYRQDPGLGLRLIYFSYDVKMKEKGDIPEGYSVSREKKERFSLILESASTNQTSMYLCASSPGWARSNEQFFGPGTRLTVL.

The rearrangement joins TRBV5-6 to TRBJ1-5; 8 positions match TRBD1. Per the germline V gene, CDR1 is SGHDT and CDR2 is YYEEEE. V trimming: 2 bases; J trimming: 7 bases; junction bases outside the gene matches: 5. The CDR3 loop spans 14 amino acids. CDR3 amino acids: CASSFRGHGQPQHF. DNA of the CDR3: TGTGCCAGCAGCTTCAGGGGGCACGGGCAGCCCCAGCATTTT.

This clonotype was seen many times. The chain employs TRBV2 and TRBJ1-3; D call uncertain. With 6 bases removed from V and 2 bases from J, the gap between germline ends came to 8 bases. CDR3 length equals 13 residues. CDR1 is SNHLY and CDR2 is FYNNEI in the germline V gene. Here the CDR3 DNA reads TGTGCCAGCAGCCGGGAGACTGGAAACACCATATATTTT. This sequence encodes CASSRETGNTIYF.

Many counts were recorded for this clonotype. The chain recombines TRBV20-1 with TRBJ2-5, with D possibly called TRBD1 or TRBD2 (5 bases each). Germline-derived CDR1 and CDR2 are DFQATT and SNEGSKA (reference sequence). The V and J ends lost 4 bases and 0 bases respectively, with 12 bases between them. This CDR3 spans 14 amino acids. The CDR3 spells CSAIRGAYQETQYF. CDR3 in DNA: TGCAGTGCTATTAGAGGGGCCTACCAAGAGACCCAGTACTTC.

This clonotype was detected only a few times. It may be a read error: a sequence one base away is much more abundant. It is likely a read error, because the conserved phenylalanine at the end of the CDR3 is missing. CDR3 residues: CASSLGQRVTEAFL. CDR3 coding DNA: TGCGCCAGCAGCTTAGGACAGAGAGTGACTGAAGCTTTCCTT. V and J are TRBV5-1 and TRBJ1-1; D is possibly TRBD1 (6 bases). Germline V gene data show CDR1 as SGHRS and CDR2 as YFSETQ. CDR3 length: 14 residues. V was pared by 2 bases and J by 5 bases, with 13 bases between.

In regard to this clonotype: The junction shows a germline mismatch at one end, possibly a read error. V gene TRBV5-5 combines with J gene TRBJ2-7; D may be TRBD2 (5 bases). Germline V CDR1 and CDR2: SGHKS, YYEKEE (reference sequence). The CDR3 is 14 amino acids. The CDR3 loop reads CASSLYGLAYEPYF. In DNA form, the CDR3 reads TGTGCCAGCAGCTTGTACGGACTGGCCTACGAGCCGTACTTC.

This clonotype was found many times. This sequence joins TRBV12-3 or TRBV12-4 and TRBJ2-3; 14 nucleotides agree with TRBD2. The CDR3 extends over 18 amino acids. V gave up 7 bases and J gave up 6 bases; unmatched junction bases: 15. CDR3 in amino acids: CASTPRRWGLAGEDTQYF. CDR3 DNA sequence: TGTGCCAGCACCCCAAGGCGGTGGGGACTAGCGGGAGAGGATACGCAGTATTTT.

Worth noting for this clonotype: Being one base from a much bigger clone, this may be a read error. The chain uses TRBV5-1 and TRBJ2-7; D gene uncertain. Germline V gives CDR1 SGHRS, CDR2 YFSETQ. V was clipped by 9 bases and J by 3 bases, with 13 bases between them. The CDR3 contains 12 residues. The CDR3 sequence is CANRLDFYEQYF. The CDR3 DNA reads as TGCGCCAACAGATTAGACTTCTACGAGCAGTACTTC.

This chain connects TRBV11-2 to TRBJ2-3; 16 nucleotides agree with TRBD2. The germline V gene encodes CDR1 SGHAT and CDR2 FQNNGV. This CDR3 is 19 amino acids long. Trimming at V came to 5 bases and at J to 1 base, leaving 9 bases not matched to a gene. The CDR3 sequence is CASSPGGLAGGLGTDTQYF. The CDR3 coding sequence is TGTGCCAGCAGCCCCGGGGGACTAGCGGGGGGGCTGGGCACAGATACGCAGTATTTT. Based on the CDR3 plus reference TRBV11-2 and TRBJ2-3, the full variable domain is EAGVAQSPRYKIIEKRQSVAFWCNPISGHATLYWYQQILGQGPKLLIQFQNNGVVDDSQLPKDRFSAERLKGVDSTLKIQPAKLEDSAVYLCASSPGGLAGGLGTDTQYFGPGTRLTVL.

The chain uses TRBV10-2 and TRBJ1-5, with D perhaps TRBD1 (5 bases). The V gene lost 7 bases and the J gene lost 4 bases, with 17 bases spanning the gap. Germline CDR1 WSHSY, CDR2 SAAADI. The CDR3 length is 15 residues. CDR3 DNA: TGCGCCAGCACCTCGGGGAACAAGGGGAATCAGCCCCAGCATTTT. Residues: CASTSGNKGNQPQHF.

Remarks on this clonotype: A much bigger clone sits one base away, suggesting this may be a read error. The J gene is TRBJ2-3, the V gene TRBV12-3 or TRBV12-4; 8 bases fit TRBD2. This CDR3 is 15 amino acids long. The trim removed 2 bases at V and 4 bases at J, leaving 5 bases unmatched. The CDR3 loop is CASSLRGGQADTQYF. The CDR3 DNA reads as TGTGCCAGCAGTTTACGGGGGGGGCAGGCAGATACGCAGTATTTT.

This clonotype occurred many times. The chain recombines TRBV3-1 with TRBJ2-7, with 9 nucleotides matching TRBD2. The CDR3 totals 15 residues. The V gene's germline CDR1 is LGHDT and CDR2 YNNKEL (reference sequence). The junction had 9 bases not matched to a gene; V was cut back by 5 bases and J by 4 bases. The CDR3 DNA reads TGTGCCAGCAGCACTATAGCGGGAGAGGATTACGAGCAGTACTTC. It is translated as CASSTIAGEDYEQYF.

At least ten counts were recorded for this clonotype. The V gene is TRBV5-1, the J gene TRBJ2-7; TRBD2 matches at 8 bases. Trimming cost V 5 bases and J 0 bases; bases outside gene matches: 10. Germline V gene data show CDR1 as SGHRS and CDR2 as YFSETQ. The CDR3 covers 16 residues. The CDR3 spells CASSGETSVSSYEQYF. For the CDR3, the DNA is TGCGCCAGCAGTGGGGAGACTAGCGTGAGCTCCTACGAGCAGTACTTC.

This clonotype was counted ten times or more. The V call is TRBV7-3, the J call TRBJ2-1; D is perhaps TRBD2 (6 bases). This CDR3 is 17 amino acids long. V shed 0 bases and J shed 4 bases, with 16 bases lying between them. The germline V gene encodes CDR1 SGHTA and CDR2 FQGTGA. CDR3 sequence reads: CASSLTPGLGEYNEQFF. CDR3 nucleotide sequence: TGTGCCAGCAGCTTAACCCCGGGACTGGGGGAGTACAATGAGCAGTTCTTC.

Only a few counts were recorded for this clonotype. The DNA for the CDR3 is TGCAGTGCTAGAGGGACAGCTGCCCCTAACTCCTACGAGCAGTACTTC. As protein: CSARGTAAPNSYEQYF. V gene TRBV20-1 combines with J gene TRBJ2-7, with a weak D call TRBD1 (6 bases). The CDR3 is 16 amino acids. The V end lost 1 base, the J end lost 0 bases, and 16 bases lay between the germline ends. CDR1 and CDR2 (germline): DFQATT, SNEGSKA (reference sequence).

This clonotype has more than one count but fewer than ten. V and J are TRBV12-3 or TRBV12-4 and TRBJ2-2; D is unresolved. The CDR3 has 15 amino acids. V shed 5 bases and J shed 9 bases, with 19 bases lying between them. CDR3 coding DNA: TGTGCCAGCAGTCCCAGGTGGGCGGCCCCCCGGGAGCTGTTTTTT. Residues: CASSPRWAAPRELFF.